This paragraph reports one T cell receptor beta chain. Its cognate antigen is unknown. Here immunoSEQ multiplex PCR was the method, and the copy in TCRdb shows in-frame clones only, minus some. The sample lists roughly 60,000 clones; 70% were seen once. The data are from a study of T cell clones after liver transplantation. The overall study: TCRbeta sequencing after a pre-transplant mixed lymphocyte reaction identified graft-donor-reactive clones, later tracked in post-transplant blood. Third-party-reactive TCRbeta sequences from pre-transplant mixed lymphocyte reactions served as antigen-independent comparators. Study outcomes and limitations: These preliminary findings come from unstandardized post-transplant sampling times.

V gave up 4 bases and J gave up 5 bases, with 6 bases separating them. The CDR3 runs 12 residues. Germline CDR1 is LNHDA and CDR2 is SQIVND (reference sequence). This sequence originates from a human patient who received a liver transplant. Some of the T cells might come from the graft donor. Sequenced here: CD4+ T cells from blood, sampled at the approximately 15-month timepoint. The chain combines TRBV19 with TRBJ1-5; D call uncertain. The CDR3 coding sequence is TGTGCCAGTAGTAGGGGATATCAGCCCCAGCATTTT. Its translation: CASSRGYQPQHF.